The text below deals with one T cell receptor beta chain. V lost 6 bases and J lost 7; bases outside the gene matches: 3. This CDR3 is 12 amino acids long. Random hexamers were used to reverse transcribe an amount of about 0.5 to 1 ug RNA. TCRdb ran MiXCR on the immunoSEQ multiplex PCR reads and lists one entry per CDR3 protein. This sample has 95,000 to 150,000 distinct CDR3 sequences, with 85% to 95% found just once. The record originates from a study of CD8 T cells in Susac syndrome. Sequenced material: CD8+ T cells from PBMCs. This receptor was identified in a human donor with Susac syndrome. The chain combines TRBV12-3 or TRBV12-4 with TRBJ2-1; 7 bases are a match to TRBD1. The CDR3 spells CASRIQGNEQFF. The DNA for the CDR3 is TGTGCCAGCAGAATACAGGGGAATGAGCAGTTCTTC.